Shown below are 31 T cell receptor beta chains from a single sample sequenced in a study of shared clonotypes between healthy human individuals. Terminally differentiated effector memory CD45RA+ cells were excluded by CCR7 positive selection of CD45RO-negative cells. Method: immunoSEQ multiplex PCR; TCRdb's copy keeps in-frame clones and lacks some. The profile shows roughly 890,000 clones, approximately 92% of them singletons. Material: naive CD8+ T cells sorted from blood. These receptors were obtained from a man younger than 40 in good health.

The rearrangement links TRBV5-4 to TRBJ1-2; 12 nucleotides agree with TRBD1. V lost 2 bases to trimming and J lost 4 bases; unmatched junction nucleotides: 3. The CDR3 contains 15 residues. Germline V gene lookup returns CDR1 SGHNT and CDR2 YYREEE (reference sequence). The CDR3 DNA follows: TGTGCCAGCAGCTTTCCGGGACAGGGGGCCTATGGCTACACCTTC. It encodes CASSFPGQGAYGYTF.

V and J are TRBV18 and TRBJ2-7; D is uncertain. Trimming removed 4 bases from V and 1 base from J, with 8 bases in between. This CDR3 has 13 amino acids. CDR1 and CDR2 from the germline V gene are KGHSH and LQKENI. The CDR3 loop is CASSHDGSYEQYF. The CDR3 nucleotides are TGTGCCAGCTCACATGACGGGTCCTACGAGCAGTACTTC.

The chain is built from TRBV5-1 and TRBJ2-1, with D perhaps TRBD2 (6 bases). CDR3 length equals 13 residues. CDR1 and CDR2 (germline): SGHRS, YFSETQ. V was pared by 3 bases and J by 7 bases, with 11 bases between. The DNA for the CDR3 is TGCGCCAGCAGCTGGCCTAGCGTTAATGAGCAGTTCTTC. Amino acid sequence: CASSWPSVNEQFF.

The table lists this clone with many counts. V and J are TRBV19 and TRBJ2-7, with 9 bases that match TRBD2. J lost 3 bases, V lost 3 bases, and 3 bases had no gene match. This CDR3 spans 14 amino acids. Per germline, CDR1 LNHDA and CDR2 SQIVND (reference sequence). Here the CDR3 DNA reads TGTGCCAGTAGTATCTCTAGCGGGAACTACGAGCAGTACTTC. This gives the protein CASSISSGNYEQYF.

The genes are TRBV7-9 and TRBJ2-1; maybe TRBD2 (6 bases). V was cut by 5 bases and J by 2 bases, with 19 bases left in between. The germline V gene has CDR1 SEHNR and CDR2 FQNEAQ (reference sequence). CDR3 length: 17 amino acids. As DNA, the CDR3 is TGTGCCAGCAGCCCCTCCGGAGGGCGGGGAACCTACAATGAGCAGTTCTTC. It codes for CASSPSGGRGTYNEQFF.

J is TRBJ2-1 and V is TRBV27; D uncertain. The germline CDR1 and CDR2 sequences are MNHEY and SMNVEV (reference sequence). The V gene lost 4 bases and the J gene lost 6 bases, with 22 bases spanning the gap. This CDR3 has 17 amino acids. CDR3 loop: CASSSHRAPRQGNEQFF. The CDR3 nucleotides are TGTGCCAGCAGTTCCCACCGGGCCCCCCGACAAGGCAATGAGCAGTTCTTC.

The gene calls are TRBV29-1 and TRBJ1-3; possibly TRBD1 for D (6 bases). Germline V lookup: CDR1 SQVTM, CDR2 ANQGSEA. V was shortened by 4 bases and J by 4 bases, with 8 bases between the two germline ends. This CDR3 spans 12 amino acids. CDR3 protein: CSVAGVGNTIYF. The CDR3 DNA reads TGCAGCGTTGCAGGGGTAGGAAACACCATATATTTT.

The CDR3 sequence is CASSAGASYQETQYF. In DNA form, the CDR3 reads TGTGCCAGCAGCGCAGGGGCCTCGTACCAAGAGACCCAGTACTTC. The chain has TRBV7-9 and TRBJ2-5, with D tentatively TRBD1 (6 bases). The V gene's germline CDR1 is SEHNR and CDR2 FQNEAQ (reference sequence). The CDR3 extends over 15 amino acids. V was clipped by 5 bases and J by 0 bases, with 13 bases between them.

This chain links TRBV10-2 with TRBJ1-5, with 7 bases fitting TRBD1. Germline V CDR1 and CDR2: WSHSY, SAAADI. V lost 2 bases, J lost 5 bases, and 9 bases stayed unmatched. This CDR3 is built from 16 residues. The CDR3 sequence: CASSEVQVRGDQPQHF. The CDR3, as DNA: TGCGCCAGCAGTGAGGTGCAGGTCAGGGGGGATCAGCCCCAGCATTTT.

This chain links TRBV6-9 with TRBJ1-5; D is unclear. V dropped 6 bases and J dropped 2 bases, with 8 bases sitting between them. The CDR3 length is 13 residues. Germline V gene sequence: CDR1 MNHGY, CDR2 SVAAGI. Here the CDR3 reads CASSTRGNQPQHF. The DNA of the CDR3 is TGTGCCAGCAGCACTAGGGGCAATCAGCCCCAGCATTTT.

J is TRBJ1-5 and V is TRBV6-1; unclear D gene. This CDR3 has 15 residues. Trimming took 1 base from V and 3 from J, leaving 10 bases between them. Germline values: CDR1 MNHNS, CDR2 SASEGT. The CDR3 DNA reads TGTGCCAGCAGTGAAGTAACAGAACACAATCAGCCCCAGCATTTT. Protein: CASSEVTEHNQPQHF.

The chain links TRBV30 to TRBJ1-1; D is perhaps TRBD1 (5 bases). Germline lookup yields CDR1 GTSNPN and CDR2 SVGIG (reference sequence). V shed 2 bases and J shed 0 bases, with 10 bases lying between them. This CDR3 is built from 14 residues. The CDR3 sequence: CAWSTTALNTEAFF. The CDR3 DNA sequence: TGTGCCTGGAGTACGACAGCACTGAACACTGAAGCTTTCTTT.

The gene calls are TRBV10-1 and TRBJ2-3; a weak D match, TRBD2 (6 bases). Germline V gene lookup returns CDR1 WNHNN and CDR2 SYGVQD (reference sequence). This CDR3 region has 17 residues. V lost 2 bases and J lost 0, with 15 bases in between. The CDR3 region has the DNA TGCGCCAGCAGTGAGCGGGAGATACCCTCTAGCACAGATACGCAGTATTTT. This translates into CASSEREIPSSTDTQYF.

This clone was seen once. The chain recombines TRBV7-8 with TRBJ2-7; 13 bases are shared with TRBD2. CDR3 length equals 16 residues. Germline CDR1 is SGHVS and CDR2 is FQNEAQ. Germline trimming cut 1 base from V and 7 bases from J; bases unmatched to any gene: 7. The CDR3 sequence: CASSLVGTSGIWEQYF. CDR3 DNA: TGTGCCAGCAGCTTAGTCGGGACTAGCGGGATCTGGGAGCAGTACTTC.

The chain employs TRBV4-1 and TRBJ2-7, with D perhaps TRBD2 (6 bases). The CDR3 loop spans 16 amino acids. Trimming pared 3 bases from V and 0 bases from J, leaving 15 bases between. Per germline, CDR1 MGHRA and CDR2 YSYEKL. The CDR3 sequence: CASSHRLVLSSYEQYF. Written as DNA, the CDR3 is TGCGCCAGCAGCCACCGACTAGTGCTGAGCTCCTACGAGCAGTACTTC.

This rearrangement joins TRBV7-9 to TRBJ2-5; 7 bases agree with TRBD1. The germline CDR1 and CDR2 sequences are SEHNR and FQNEAQ (reference sequence). The trim removed 5 bases at V and 2 bases at J, leaving 5 bases unmatched. This CDR3 is 14 amino acids long. The CDR3 DNA is TGTGCCAGCAGCGCTGGGACAGCTCAAGAGACCCAGTACTTC. Its protein is CASSAGTAQETQYF. The full variable domain, in which reference TRBV7-9 and TRBJ2-5 provide the parts outside the CDR3, is DTGVSQNPRHKITKRGQNVTFRCDPISEHNRLYWYRQTLGQGPEFLTYFQNEAQLEKSRLLSDRFSAERPKGSFSTLEIQRTEQGDSAMYLCASSAGTAQETQYFGPGTRLLVL.

Concerning this clone: A read error is possible here, since a much larger clone lies one base away. V and J are TRBV11-3 and TRBJ2-7; 9 nucleotides match TRBD1. Looked up from germline, CDR1 is SGHNT and CDR2 is YENEEA. With V trimmed by 5 bases and J by 5 bases, 4 bases remained unmatched. This CDR3 is built from 13 residues. The DNA of the CDR3 is TGTGCCAGCAGCCCGGGACAGGGCCACGAGCAGTACTTC. It is translated as CASSPGQGHEQYF.

The chain couples TRBV4-3 to TRBJ2-2, with D unresolved. The CDR3 is 15 residues long. Trimming removed 1 base at V and 1 base at J, with 7 bases between. Germline loops: CDR1 LGHNA, CDR2 YSLEER. The CDR3 DNA reads TGCGCCAGCAGCCAAGCATGGGGGAACACCGGGGAGCTGTTTTTT. Protein: CASSQAWGNTGELFF.

This clone was recorded a few times. The chain recombines TRBV2 with TRBJ2-2, with D unresolved. CDR3 length: 13 residues. Germline V gives CDR1 SNHLY, CDR2 FYNNEI. V was pared by 7 bases and J by 3 bases, with 9 bases between. The CDR3 DNA reads as TGTGCCAGCAATGACGTCGACACCGGGGAGCTGTTTTTT. Its protein product is CASNDVDTGELFF.

V gene TRBV19 combines with J gene TRBJ2-7; unclear D gene. Trimming cost V 5 bases and J 6 bases, with 11 bases left between them. The germline CDR1 and CDR2 sequences are LNHDA and SQIVND (reference sequence). The CDR3 totals 12 residues. The CDR3 reads CASSSLTFEQYF. The CDR3 coding sequence is TGTGCCAGTAGTTCTCTGACATTCGAGCAGTACTTC.

The genes are TRBV7-9 and TRBJ2-7; TRBD1 might be the D (7 bases). This CDR3 contains 12 residues. Trimming removed 5 bases at V and 9 bases at J, with 14 bases between. CDR1 is SEHNR and CDR2 is FQNEAQ in the germline V gene (reference sequence). The CDR3 region is CASSQGGGGQYF. As DNA, the CDR3 is TGTGCCAGCAGCCAGGGGGGAGGAGGGCAGTACTTC.

For this clone: This CDR3 is also generated by other DNA sequences in the sample. The chain uses TRBV27 and TRBJ2-7; TRBD2 might be the D (5 bases). CDR1 and CDR2 from the germline V gene are MNHEY and SMNVEV (reference sequence). The ends were cut back, 4 bases at V and 0 bases at J, with 7 bases in the middle. The CDR3 has 13 residues. Here the CDR3 reads CASSSGSSYEQYF. For the CDR3, the DNA is TGTGCCAGCAGTTCTGGGAGCTCCTACGAGCAGTACTTC.

This rearrangement joins TRBV28 to TRBJ2-3; no definite D call. There are 16 residues in the CDR3. CDR1 MDHEN and CDR2 SYDVKM come from the germline V gene. The germline V and J ends were trimmed by 2 bases and 2 bases, with 14 bases remaining between them. The CDR3 coding sequence is TGTGCCAGCAGTTTAAGTCGGAGACCCTACACAGATACGCAGTATTTT. It is translated as CASSLSRRPYTDTQYF.

The gene calls are TRBV11-2 and TRBJ1-1; weak D call: TRBD1 (6 bases). CDR1 and CDR2 from the germline V gene are SGHAT and FQNNGV. This CDR3 spans 13 amino acids. V was cut by 5 bases and J by 6 bases, with 13 bases left in between. DNA for the CDR3: TGTGCCAGCAGCCTCGGGGGCCCTCCTGAAGCTTTCTTT. Translated: CASSLGGPPEAFF.

This chain uses TRBV5-8 with TRBJ2-2; 14 nucleotides match TRBD2. Trimming cost V 5 bases and J 2 bases; bases outside gene matches: 5. This CDR3 has 17 residues. Germline-derived CDR1 and CDR2 are SGHTS and YDEGEE. This chain's CDR3 is CASSRGLAGVNTGELFF. As DNA, the CDR3 is TGTGCCAGCAGTAGGGGACTAGCGGGAGTCAACACCGGGGAGCTGTTTTTT.

The chain is built from TRBV4-2 and TRBJ2-3; possible D gene TRBD2, 5 bases. Germline values: CDR1 LGHNA, CDR2 YNFKEQ. CDR3 length: 18 residues. The ends were cut back, 1 base at V and 2 bases at J, with 19 bases in the middle. The DNA of the CDR3 is TGTGCCAGCAGCCAAGGGACCGAGCGGTTGCTCCACACAGATACGCAGTATTTT. This gives the protein CASSQGTERLLHTDTQYF.

V usage is TRBV28 and J usage is TRBJ2-3, with a tentative D call TRBD2 (6 bases). The germline V gene encodes CDR1 MDHEN and CDR2 SYDVKM. Trimming left V 2 bases short and J 6 bases short, with 15 bases between. The CDR3 sequence is 15 residues long. This CDR3 is CASSLPREIADTQYF. Written as DNA, the CDR3 is TGTGCCAGCAGTTTACCCCGGGAGATAGCGGATACGCAGTATTTT. Supplemented by reference TRBV28 and TRBJ2-3, the full variable domain reads DVKVTQSSRYLVKRTGEKVFLECVQDMDHENMFWYRQDPGLGLRLIYFSYDVKMKEKGDIPEGYSVSREKKERFSLILESASTNQTSMYLCASSLPREIADTQYFGPGTRLTVL.

This sequence joins TRBV18 and TRBJ1-2; 9 nucleotides agree with TRBD1. The CDR3 loop spans 18 amino acids. Losses at the gene ends were 0 bases for V and 4 bases for J; bases not matched to a gene: 12. From germline, CDR1 is KGHSH and CDR2 LQKENI. DNA for the CDR3: TGTGCCAGCTCACCACCTGTAAGATTGGACAGGGGTGGCTATGGCTACACCTTC. Protein: CASSPPVRLDRGGYGYTF.

V is TRBV7-9 and J is TRBJ2-2; a weak D match, TRBD2 (5 bases). The CDR3 length is 17 residues. The germline V and J ends were trimmed by 1 base and 8 bases, with 20 bases remaining between them. Germline values: CDR1 SEHNR, CDR2 FQNEAQ (reference sequence). The CDR3 loop is CASSLGRESAFKGELFF. The CDR3 nucleotides read TGTGCCAGCAGCTTAGGTAGGGAGTCGGCTTTTAAGGGGGAGCTGTTTTTT. Full variable domain (rest looked up from reference TRBV7-9 and TRBJ2-2): DTGVSQNPRHKITKRGQNVTFRCDPISEHNRLYWYRQTLGQGPEFLTYFQNEAQLEKSRLLSDRFSAERPKGSFSTLEIQRTEQGDSAMYLCASSLGRESAFKGELFFGEGSRLTVL.

J is TRBJ2-7 and V is TRBV27; D is ambiguous. Between the trimmed V and J ends, which lost 3 bases and 2 bases, there was a span of 8 bases. CDR3 length equals 13 residues. Germline V gives CDR1 MNHEY, CDR2 SMNVEV (reference sequence). CDR3 amino acids: CASSFGPAYEQYF. The CDR3 nucleotides are TGTGCCAGCAGTTTCGGGCCTGCCTACGAGCAGTACTTC.

The rearrangement uses TRBV25-1 and TRBJ2-5; D not certain. Germline values: CDR1 MGHDK, CDR2 SYGVNS. The V end lost 8 bases, the J end lost 4 bases, and 5 bases lay between the germline ends. The CDR3 has 10 residues. CDR3 loop: CASGPETQYF. The CDR3 region has the DNA TGTGCCAGCGGCCCAGAGACCCAGTACTTC.